Following are 20 T cell receptor beta chains from one sample sequenced in a study of tissue T cells after allogeneic stem cell transplantation. The repertoire was sequenced with immunoSEQ multiplex PCR; TCRdb's copy has only in-frame clones and lacks some. The table has 25,000 to 35,000 clones, about 85% seen once; the top ten hold roughly 3.6%. This specimen consisted of blood, obtained before transplantation. The receptors were gathered from a woman aged 18-49 years who later had graft-versus-host disease after an allogeneic stem cell transplant.

This chain connects TRBV24-1 to TRBJ2-1, with a weak D call TRBD1 (6 bases). Germline V gene data show CDR1 as KGHDR and CDR2 as SFDVKD. Trimming removed 1 base at V and 10 bases at J, with 10 bases between. The CDR3 is made up of 13 amino acids. The DNA for the CDR3 is TGTGCCACCAGTGATTTCCGAGGACAGGAGCAGTTCTTC. Translated: CATSDFRGQEQFF.

This chain connects TRBV10-3 to TRBJ2-3; D might be TRBD1 or TRBD2, each matching 5 bases. This CDR3 spans 14 amino acids. The germline V and J ends were trimmed by 2 bases and 0 bases, with 6 bases remaining between them. The germline V gene has CDR1 ENHRY and CDR2 SYGVKD. The CDR3 DNA reads TGTGCCATCAGTGAGGGGGACAGCACAGATACGCAGTATTTT. Residues: CAISEGDSTDTQYF.

This sequence joins TRBV5-6 and TRBJ2-3; D remains ambiguous. V lost 3 bases and J lost 6, with 11 bases in between. The CDR3 consists of 13 residues. The V gene's germline CDR1 is SGHDT and CDR2 YYEEEE. The CDR3 protein is CASSSRALDTQYF. CDR3 nucleotide sequence: TGTGCCAGCAGCTCCCGGGCATTGGATACGCAGTATTTT.

This chain links TRBV15 with TRBJ2-1, with D hard to call. The CDR3 consists of 12 residues. Germline lookup yields CDR1 LNHNV and CDR2 YYDKDF (reference sequence). Between the trimmed V and J ends, which lost 1 base and 10 bases, there was a span of 8 bases. CDR3 in amino acids: CATSRGAQEQFF. DNA for the CDR3: TGTGCCACCAGCAGAGGAGCCCAAGAGCAGTTCTTC.

The V call is TRBV19, the J call TRBJ2-7, with D possibly TRBD2 on 5 matching bases. The germline V gene encodes CDR1 LNHDA and CDR2 SQIVND (reference sequence). With 4 bases removed from V and 2 bases from J, the gap between germline ends came to 15 bases. This CDR3 has 15 amino acids. CDR3 nucleotide sequence: TGTGCCAGTAGTAGCCTTCCAGGAGGAGCCTACGAGCAGTACTTC. This codes for CASSSLPGGAYEQYF.

The gene calls are TRBV6-5 and TRBJ2-3; TRBD1 agrees at 7 bases. Germline V lookup: CDR1 MNHEY, CDR2 SVGAGI. The ends lost 6 bases at V and 4 bases at J; junction bases unmatched: 7. The CDR3 contains 14 residues. This chain's CDR3 is CASSRIDRADTQYF. The DNA for the CDR3 is TGTGCCAGCAGCCGAATTGACAGGGCAGATACGCAGTATTTT.

This clone came up a few times. The chain combines TRBV19 with TRBJ1-5; D is possibly TRBD1 (5 bases). The germline CDR1 and CDR2 sequences are LNHDA and SQIVND (reference sequence). The length of the CDR3 is 13 residues. V lost 4 bases to trimming and J lost 5 bases, with 9 bases between them. The CDR3 DNA reads as TGTGCCAGTAGTAAGGGACGTGATCAGCCCCAGCATTTT. It translates to CASSKGRDQPQHF.

The chain recombines TRBV7-6 with TRBJ2-7, with a weak D call TRBD2 (6 bases). In germline, CDR1 is SGHVS, CDR2 FNYEAQ. The CDR3 spans 16 residues. V was trimmed by 0 bases and J by 2 bases, leaving 14 bases between them. The CDR3 sequence is CASSLAPGLLTYEQYF. For the CDR3, the DNA is TGTGCCAGCAGCTTAGCTCCGGGACTCCTGACCTACGAGCAGTACTTC.

V gene TRBV7-9 combines with J gene TRBJ2-7; the D gene is possibly TRBD1 (6 bases). Germline values: CDR1 SEHNR, CDR2 FQNEAQ (reference sequence). The CDR3 contains 12 residues. Trimming shortened V by 4 bases and J by 4 bases, and 8 bases separated the two germline ends. Here the CDR3 DNA reads TGTGCCAGCAGCTCCCAGGGGTACGAGCAGTACTTC. Amino acids: CASSSQGYEQYF.

The chain couples TRBV27 to TRBJ2-1; no firm D call. Trimming cost V 3 bases and J 0 bases, with 6 bases left between them. Germline CDR1 is MNHEY and CDR2 is SMNVEV (reference sequence). The CDR3 spans 14 residues. The CDR3 nucleotides are TGTGCCAGCAGTTTGGTAAGCTCCTACAATGAGCAGTTCTTC. This sequence encodes CASSLVSSYNEQFF.

V usage is TRBV7-8 and J usage is TRBJ2-4; TRBD1 aligns across 8 bases. The CDR3 spans 15 residues. The trim removed 5 bases at V and 8 bases at J, leaving 11 bases unmatched. In germline, CDR1 is SGHVS, CDR2 FQNEAQ. The CDR3 sequence: CASSDRGWARDIQYF. The CDR3 bases are TGTGCCAGCAGCGACAGGGGATGGGCGAGGGACATTCAGTACTTC.

The chain recombines TRBV10-3 with TRBJ2-3; D remains ambiguous. The CDR3 spans 14 residues. The V gene lost 6 bases and the J gene lost 2 bases, with 12 bases spanning the gap. Germline-derived CDR1 and CDR2 are ENHRY and SYGVKD. In DNA, the CDR3 is TGTGCCATCAGGTTTGACGAAGCCACAGATACGCAGTATTTT. Translated: CAIRFDEATDTQYF.

This sequence joins TRBV11-2 and TRBJ2-1; weak D call: TRBD2 (6 bases). V was cut by 7 bases and J by 8 bases, with 21 bases left in between. CDR3 length equals 15 residues. Germline lookup yields CDR1 SGHAT and CDR2 FQNNGV. CDR3 nucleotides: TGTGCCAGCACCGAATCTAGCGTGGGTTTGGATGAGCAGTTCTTC. Translated, it gives CASTESSVGLDEQFF.

CDR3 in amino acids: CASSLAGFGNTIYF. CDR3 coding DNA: TGTGCCAGCAGCTTAGCGGGGTTTGGAAACACCATATATTTT. V is TRBV7-2 and J is TRBJ1-3; D not resolved. This CDR3 has 14 residues. V was trimmed by 0 bases and J by 3 bases, leaving 6 bases between them. CDR1 and CDR2 from the germline V gene are SGHTA and FQGNSA.

J is TRBJ2-1 and V is TRBV2; 13 nucleotides agree with TRBD2. Germline V gives CDR1 SNHLY, CDR2 FYNNEI. CDR3 length: 19 amino acids. V dropped 4 bases and J dropped 7; count of bases not matched to a gene: 16. The CDR3 region has the DNA TGTGCCAGCAGTGTGAGGACTAGCGGGAGCTTGGGTAGGTGGAATGAGCAGTTCTTC. Residues: CASSVRTSGSLGRWNEQFF.

The rearrangement links TRBV19 to TRBJ2-2; D gene uncertain. Trimming stripped 3 bases from V and 3 bases from J, with 2 bases between. This CDR3 is built from 12 residues. The germline CDR1 and CDR2 sequences are LNHDA and SQIVND (reference sequence). The CDR3 reads CASSIDTGELFF. CDR3 nucleotides: TGTGCCAGTAGTATCGACACCGGGGAGCTGTTTTTT.

This clone was counted between two and nine times. The rearrangement joins TRBV7-8 to TRBJ1-1; possible D gene TRBD1, 6 bases. Germline values: CDR1 SGHVS, CDR2 FQNEAQ. V was pared by 8 bases and J by 3 bases, with 22 bases between. The CDR3 is made up of 16 amino acids. The CDR3 protein is CASANPKRGEDTEAFF. CDR3 nucleotide sequence: TGTGCCAGCGCTAACCCTAAGAGGGGGGAGGACACTGAAGCTTTCTTT.

This chain uses TRBV5-1 with TRBJ2-7; 14 nucleotides align to TRBD2. The germline V gene encodes CDR1 SGHRS and CDR2 YFSETQ. The CDR3 consists of 18 residues. Trimming at V came to 4 bases and at J to 3 bases, leaving 12 bases not matched to a gene. CDR3 region: CASSDLTGTSGRRYEQYF. Written as DNA, the CDR3 is TGCGCCAGCAGCGATCTCACCGGGACTAGCGGGAGACGCTACGAGCAGTACTTC.

The V and J genes are TRBV5-1 and TRBJ2-3; no clear D gene. The V end was cut by 1 base, the J end by 6 bases, with 6 bases between. The CDR3 is 12 amino acids. Germline CDR1 and CDR2: SGHRS and YFSETQ. The CDR3 spells CASSLIPDTQYF. In nucleotides, the CDR3 is TGCGCCAGCAGCTTGATTCCCGATACGCAGTATTTT.

The J gene is TRBJ2-3, the V gene TRBV4-1; 10 nucleotides line up with TRBD2. CDR1 is MGHRA and CDR2 is YSYEKL in the germline V gene. V lost 3 bases and J lost 3; bases outside the gene matches: 6. CDR3 size: 16 residues. The CDR3 sequence is CASSQGGSGGTDTQYF. CDR3 nucleotides: TGCGCCAGCAGCCAGGGGGGTAGCGGGGGGACAGATACGCAGTATTTT.